Shown below are 16 T cell receptor beta chains from a single sample sequenced in a study of CD8 T cells in Susac syndrome. RNA amounts of about 0.5 to 1 ug underwent reverse transcription with random hexamers. TCRdb reprocessed the immunoSEQ multiplex PCR reads with MiXCR, giving one entry per CDR3 protein. The table lists under 200,000 distinct CDR3 sequences, 94% of them singletons. Sequencing used CD4+ T cells from PBMCs. The receptor set was obtained from a human donor with Susac syndrome.

The chain has TRBV19 and TRBJ2-7; TRBD2 matches at 10 bases. The CDR3 contains 14 residues. After removal of 5 bases from V and 6 bases from J, the junction contained 7 bases not matched to a gene. Germline V lookup: CDR1 LNHDA, CDR2 SQIVND (reference sequence). The CDR3 nucleotides are TGTGCCAGTAGTTCTAGCGGGGGACGAGGCGAGCAGTACTTC. Its translation is CASSSSGGRGEQYF.

The V gene is TRBV4-3, the J gene TRBJ2-7; no clear D gene. Germline-derived CDR1 and CDR2 are LGHNA and YSLEER. The CDR3 spans 15 residues. V gave up 3 bases and J gave up 3 bases, with 15 bases separating them. CDR3 sequence reads: CASSHSIQESYEQYF. In DNA form, the CDR3 reads TGCGCCAGCAGCCACAGTATCCAGGAGAGCTACGAGCAGTACTTC.

This chain connects TRBV9 to TRBJ2-3; 13 bases are shared with TRBD2. V was pared by 3 bases and J by 6 bases, with 4 bases of the junction left unmatched. From germline, CDR1 is SGDLS and CDR2 YYNGEE. CDR3 length: 15 amino acids. The CDR3 nucleotides read TGTGCCAGCAGCGCCAGGACTAGCGGGGGCGATACGCAGTATTTT. Its translation is CASSARTSGGDTQYF.

The chain employs TRBV15 and TRBJ2-2; the D gene could be TRBD1 or TRBD2 (5 bases each). V was pared by 1 base and J by 2 bases, with 11 bases between. CDR3 size: 16 residues. The V gene's germline CDR1 is LNHNV and CDR2 YYDKDF (reference sequence). The CDR3 DNA reads TGTGCCACCAGCAGAGCAGGGACGGGAAACACCGGGGAGCTGTTTTTT. Translated, it gives CATSRAGTGNTGELFF.

A single count supports this clonotype. The rearrangement uses TRBV29-1 and TRBJ1-4; 9 bases agree with TRBD1. The CDR3 runs 14 residues. From germline, CDR1 is SQVTM and CDR2 ANQGSEA. The V and J ends lost 6 bases and 7 bases, in that order; junction bases with no gene match: 9. CDR3 amino acids: CSVGTGPDGEKLFF. As DNA, the CDR3 is TGCAGCGTCGGGACAGGGCCGGATGGTGAAAAACTGTTTTTT.

The V gene is TRBV12-5, the J gene TRBJ2-5; D is unresolved. V was shortened by 3 bases and J by 1 base, with 3 bases between the two germline ends. Germline V lookup: CDR1 LGHNT, CDR2 FRNRAP. This CDR3 contains 12 residues. The CDR3 DNA reads as TGTGCTAGTGGTTTCCTCCAAGAGACCCAGTACTTC. Translation gives CASGFLQETQYF.

The CDR3 nucleotides read TGTGCCAGCGGCGGGACTAGCGGAGGCACAGATACGCAGTATTTT. Amino acid sequence: CASGGTSGGTDTQYF. V usage is TRBV5-4 and J usage is TRBJ2-3, with 11 bases fitting TRBD2. The CDR3 length is 15 residues. Germline V gene lookup returns CDR1 SGHNT and CDR2 YYREEE (reference sequence). With V trimmed by 7 bases and J by 1 base, 5 bases remained unmatched.

The rearrangement joins TRBV7-2 to TRBJ2-5, with D possibly being TRBD1 or TRBD2 (5 bases each). This CDR3 spans 13 amino acids. Trimming removed 5 bases at V and 5 bases at J, with 12 bases between. Germline-derived CDR1 and CDR2 are SGHTA and FQGNSA. CDR3 region: CASSEGRQETQYF. The CDR3 DNA sequence: TGTGCCAGCAGCGAGGGCCGACAGGAGACCCAGTACTTC.

The chain employs TRBV27 and TRBJ2-5; 8 bases match TRBD1. The CDR3 totals 16 residues. Trimming took 5 bases from V and 7 from J; bases not matched to a gene: 15. Germline loops: CDR1 MNHEY, CDR2 SMNVEV (reference sequence). CDR3 protein: CASSKTGVSFFGTQYF. The CDR3 region has the DNA TGTGCCAGCAGTAAGACAGGGGTCTCGTTCTTTGGGACCCAGTACTTC.

The chain links TRBV18 to TRBJ1-4, with D perhaps matching TRBD1 (6 bases). The CDR3 contains 14 residues. Looked up from germline, CDR1 is KGHSH and CDR2 is LQKENI. Trimming shortened V by 3 bases and J by 6 bases, and 11 bases separated the two germline ends. DNA of the CDR3: TGTGCCAGCTCACCGAGGGGGATAGATGAAAAACTGTTTTTT. Protein: CASSPRGIDEKLFF.

This clonotype appeared a single time. The rearrangement joins TRBV10-3 to TRBJ2-3; TRBD1 agrees at 7 bases. The V gene's germline CDR1 is ENHRY and CDR2 SYGVKD. The V and J ends lost 4 bases and 4 bases, in that order; junction bases with no gene match: 5. This CDR3 is 14 amino acids long. The CDR3 loop is CAISADTGADTQYF. The DNA of the CDR3 is TGTGCCATCAGTGCGGATACAGGGGCAGATACGCAGTATTTT.

This chain connects TRBV20-1 to TRBJ2-3, with D possibly matching TRBD2 (5 bases). Germline values: CDR1 DFQATT, CDR2 SNEGSKA (reference sequence). CDR3 size: 14 residues. The V end lost 6 bases, the J end lost 0 bases, and 13 bases lay between the germline ends. The CDR3 protein is CSAEGGRSTDTQYF. CDR3 in DNA: TGCAGTGCCGAGGGTGGCAGGAGCACAGATACGCAGTATTTT.

The chain has TRBV11-2 and TRBJ1-2, with unresolved D. Germline CDR1 and CDR2: SGHAT and FQNNGV. V lost 5 bases to trimming and J lost 8 bases, with 15 bases between them. The CDR3 covers 13 residues. The CDR3: CASSVNGVYGYTF. The DNA for the CDR3 is TGTGCCAGCAGCGTCAATGGAGTATACGGCTACACCTTC.

This clonotype showed up just a few times. This rearrangement joins TRBV5-6 to TRBJ2-5; TRBD1 might be the D (6 bases). The germline gives CDR1 SGHDT, CDR2 YYEEEE. The CDR3 has 13 amino acids. The ends were cut back, 2 bases at V and 4 bases at J, with 9 bases in the middle. CDR3 protein: CASSFRGAETQYF. CDR3 nucleotide sequence: TGTGCCAGCAGCTTCAGGGGCGCAGAGACCCAGTACTTC.

The CDR3 DNA is TGCAGTGCTACCAAGGACAGTTACAATGAGCAGTTCTTC. Protein: CSATKDSYNEQFF. The gene calls are TRBV20-1 and TRBJ2-1, with D possibly TRBD1 on 6 matching bases. From germline, CDR1 is DFQATT and CDR2 SNEGSKA (reference sequence). Trimming left V 4 bases short and J 4 bases short, with 11 bases between. The CDR3 loop spans 13 amino acids.

The chain links TRBV9 to TRBJ1-2; no clear D gene. CDR3 length: 16 residues. Trimming stripped 10 bases from V and 6 bases from J, with 28 bases between. Looked up from germline, CDR1 is SGDLS and CDR2 is YYNGEE. CDR3 loop: CAYYSKKEWRRDGYTF. The DNA for the CDR3 is TGTGCCTACTATTCAAAGAAGGAGTGGCGGAGGGATGGCTACACCTTC.